A selection of T cell receptor beta chains follows, all from one sample in a study of T cell responses to AZD1222 COVID-19 vaccine. Data came from immunoSEQ multiplex PCR; TCRdb stores just in-frame clones and leaves some out. The sample gives 120,000 to 150,000 clones, around 84% of which show up once; less than 6% is in the top ten. Sample: peripheral blood, taken 28 days after the second AZD1222 dose. These receptors were obtained from an adult who received the AZD1222 COVID-19 vaccine. Each CDR3 is given with its conserved first and last residue. The D gene is left open where the match is weak. Only part of the rows carry a size: once, few, many, or a class if the clone is expanded.

cdr3_nt cdr3_aa j_call clone_size d_call v_call
TGTGCCAGCAGTTCCCCAACCCCCGCGGCCTACAATGAGCAGTTCTTC CASSSPTPAAYNEQFF TRBJ2-1 NA NA TRBV6-2/TRBV6-3
TGCGCCAGCAGGGGGGTAGGAACGACAGGTACGCAGTATTTT CASRGVGTTGTQYF TRBJ2-3 NA NA TRBV10-2
TGTGCCTGGAGTGCTAGCGGGGATCTCTACGAGCAGTACTTC CAWSASGDLYEQYF TRBJ2-7 NA TRBD2 TRBV30
TGTGCCAGCTCACCAGACCTGGGAGGAAGCAATCAGCCCCAGCATTTT CASSPDLGGSNQPQHF TRBJ1-5 once NA TRBV18
TGTGCCAGCACCACGGGGCTTCGGGAGACCCAGTACTTC CASTTGLRETQYF TRBJ2-5 NA NA TRBV27
TGTGCCAGCAGTGATGGGGACAGGGCCTATGGCTACACCTTC CASSDGDRAYGYTF TRBJ1-2 NA TRBD1 TRBV6-1
TGTGCCAGCAGCCCAAGACAGGGGCGGACTGAAGCTTTCTTT CASSPRQGRTEAFF TRBJ1-1 NA TRBD1 TRBV7-9
TGTGCCAGCTACTATGGGCAGGGAGGAGAAAAACTGTTTTTT CASYYGQGGEKLFF TRBJ1-4 NA NA TRBV5-4
TGCGCCAGCAGTGGCAAGACAGGGGGGAACACTGAAGCTTTCTTT CASSGKTGGNTEAFF TRBJ1-1 NA TRBD1 TRBV10-1
TGTGCCAGCAGTGAAAGCAGGGGGCTCTCTGGCTACACCTTC CASSESRGLSGYTF TRBJ1-2 NA TRBD1 TRBV2
TGTGCCACCAGCAGAGATATCGTCCTCGCAGACACCATATATTTT CATSRDIVLADTIYF TRBJ1-3 NA NA TRBV15
TGTGCCATCACCGTGGCTGAGGGAGATACGCAGTATTTT CAITVAEGDTQYF TRBJ2-3 NA NA TRBV10-3
TGCGCCAGCAGCTTGGAAGGTGTTGGGGGGAAAAACATTCAGTACTTC CASSLEGVGGKNIQYF TRBJ2-4 NA NA TRBV5-1
TGTGCCAGCAGCTTAGCGGGGGCAGTGACCGGGGAGCTGTTTTTT CASSLAGAVTGELFF TRBJ2-2 NA NA TRBV11-1
TGTGCCAGCACCACAGGGGGCAATCAGCCCCAGCATTTT CASTTGGNQPQHF TRBJ1-5 once TRBD1 TRBV2
TGTGCCAGTAGTATAAACACTTTGAACACTGAAGCTTTCTTT CASSINTLNTEAFF TRBJ1-1 NA NA TRBV19
TGTGCCAGCAGTTACGATAGAAACAGGGGGCAAACTGAAGCTTTCTTT CASSYDRNRGQTEAFF TRBJ1-1 few TRBD1 TRBV6-5
TGTGCCAGCAGCCGGCGGGCCGCCCCATTCTTC CASSRRAAPFF TRBJ2-1 NA NA TRBV11-2
TGTGCCAGCAGCTTACCCCGGGACAGTACCTACGAGCAGTACTTC CASSLPRDSTYEQYF TRBJ2-7 NA TRBD1 TRBV7-9
TGCGCCAGCAGCTTCCGAGGGGCGGGAATTATGAATGAGCAGTTCTTC CASSFRGAGIMNEQFF TRBJ2-1 NA NA TRBV5-1
TGTGCCAGCAGTACCGACAGCGCAGGGGCCTACTACGAGCAGTACTTC CASSTDSAGAYYEQYF TRBJ2-7 NA NA TRBV28
TGTGCCACCAGCCTCCTAGGGGAAGGAGAAAAACTGTTTTTT CATSLLGEGEKLFF TRBJ1-4 NA NA TRBV15
TGTGCCAGCACCCCTCCCGGCAGGGTGAACACTGAAGCTTTCTTT CASTPPGRVNTEAFF TRBJ1-1 once NA TRBV28